The 25 T cell receptor beta chains presented below share a single source sample, sequenced in a study of T cell responses to AZD1222 COVID-19 vaccine. Assay: immunoSEQ multiplex PCR; the TCRdb copy retains only in-frame clones and omits some. Seen here are about 130,000 clones, about 90% observed once, and the top ten hold approximately 8%. Source: peripheral blood, taken on day 0 of AZD1222 vaccination. The origin of the receptors is an adult in good health.

The CDR3 sequence is CASSPPWGGNSPLHF. The CDR3 nucleotides read TGTGCCAGCAGTCCCCCGTGGGGGGGCAATTCACCCCTCCACTTT. This chain joins TRBV25-1 and TRBJ1-6; a weak D match, TRBD1 (6 bases). Germline V gene lookup returns CDR1 MGHDK and CDR2 SYGVNS. The ends were cut back, 5 bases at V and 7 bases at J, with 15 bases in the middle. The CDR3 sequence is 15 residues long. Combining the CDR3 with reference TRBV25-1 and TRBJ1-6 gives the whole variable domain EADIYQTPRYLVIGTGKKITLECSQTMGHDKMYWYQQDPGMELHLIHYSYGVNSTEKGDLSSESTVSRIRTEHFPLTLESARPSHTSQYLCASSPPWGGNSPLHFGNGTRLTVT.

The chain joins TRBV19 to TRBJ1-2; TRBD1 is a possible D gene (5 bases). The germline V gene encodes CDR1 LNHDA and CDR2 SQIVND (reference sequence). This CDR3 comprises 13 residues. Trimming cost V 6 bases and J 4 bases, with 12 bases left between them. In DNA form, the CDR3 reads TGTGCCAGTAGCACCCGGGACTTCTATGGCTACACCTTC. It translates to CASSTRDFYGYTF. The entire variable domain, with the rest obtained from reference TRBV19 and TRBJ1-2, is as follows: DGGITQSPKYLFRKEGQNVTLSCEQNLNHDAMYWYRQDPGQGLRLIYYSQIVNDFQKGDIAEGYSVSREKKESFPLTVTSAQKNPTAFYLCASSTRDFYGYTFGSGTRLTVV.

The chain couples TRBV3-1 (or the pseudogene TRBV3-2) to TRBJ2-5; 9 bases are a match to TRBD2. The CDR3 extends over 17 amino acids. Per the germline V gene, CDR1 is LGHDT and CDR2 is YNNKEL (reference sequence). V shed 1 base and J 4 bases; nucleotides not matched to a gene: 10. CDR3 sequence (DNA): TGTGCCAGCAGCCAAGGTGATAGCGGGGGCTTCGGAGAGACCCAGTACTTC. Residues: CASSQGDSGGFGETQYF.

This sequence joins TRBV7-2 and TRBJ2-6, with no clear D. Germline V gene sequence: CDR1 SGHTA, CDR2 FQGNSA. Trimming pared 2 bases from V and 0 bases from J, leaving 8 bases between. The CDR3 has 16 residues. The CDR3 here is CASSLSRASGANVLTF. The CDR3 DNA reads as TGTGCCAGCAGCTTAAGCCGGGCCTCTGGGGCCAACGTCCTGACTTTC. Complete variable domain (other parts from reference TRBV7-2 and TRBJ2-6): GAGVSQSPSNKVTEKGKDVELRCDPISGHTALYWYRQSLGQGLEFLIYFQGNSAPDKSGLPSDRFSAERTGGSVSTLTIQRTQQEDSAVYLCASSLSRASGANVLTFGAGSRLTVL.

This chain uses TRBV19 with TRBJ2-1; TRBD1 aligns across 11 bases. The CDR3 extends over 15 amino acids. V trimming: 9 bases; J trimming: 8 bases; junction bases outside the gene matches: 12. The germline gives CDR1 LNHDA, CDR2 SQIVND (reference sequence). This CDR3 reads CASGDRGKLSDEQFF. The DNA of the CDR3 is TGTGCCAGCGGGGACAGGGGGAAATTATCGGATGAGCAGTTCTTC.

The chain combines TRBV7-3 with TRBJ2-2, with 8 positions matching TRBD1. In germline, CDR1 is SGHTA, CDR2 FQGTGA. V was clipped by 4 bases and J by 1 base; unmatched bases: 2. This CDR3 comprises 15 residues. As DNA, the CDR3 is TGTGCCAGCAGCTCCGGACAGGGGAACACCGGGGAGCTGTTTTTT. Amino acids: CASSSGQGNTGELFF.

The rearrangement uses TRBV28 and TRBJ1-2, with 12 bases aligning to TRBD1. Germline lookup yields CDR1 MDHEN and CDR2 SYDVKM. The CDR3 runs 17 residues. Germline trimming cut 4 bases from V and 4 bases from J; bases unmatched to any gene: 10. DNA of the CDR3: TGTGCCAGCAGTTCTACCGGGACAGGGGGCGCCTTCTATGGCTACACCTTC. Residues: CASSSTGTGGAFYGYTF.

V usage is TRBV6-2 or TRBV6-3 and J usage is TRBJ2-2; maybe TRBD2 (6 bases). The length of the CDR3 is 16 residues. The V end lost 0 bases, the J end lost 6 bases, and 14 bases lay between the germline ends. Germline assignment: CDR1 MNHEY and CDR2 SVGEGT. CDR3 sequence: CASSYSGSGLAGELFF. The CDR3, as DNA: TGTGCCAGCAGTTACTCGGGCAGCGGGTTGGCCGGGGAGCTGTTTTTT.

V usage is TRBV19 and J usage is TRBJ2-3; 8 bases are shared with TRBD1. V dropped 1 base and J dropped 0; count of bases not matched to a gene: 0. Germline V lookup: CDR1 LNHDA, CDR2 SQIVND (reference sequence). The CDR3 contains 15 residues. CDR3 in DNA: TGTGCCAGTAGTATAGGGACAGGGAGCACAGATACGCAGTATTTT. Translated: CASSIGTGSTDTQYF.

This clone was seen just once. The chain joins TRBV10-1 to TRBJ2-3, with TRBD1 matching 9 bases. The CDR3 spans 14 residues. V dropped 8 bases and J dropped 5; count of bases not matched to a gene: 8. CDR1 WNHNN and CDR2 SYGVQD come from the germline V gene (reference sequence). CDR3 nucleotide sequence: TGCGCCAGCGGACCGGGACAGGGTGTAGATACGCAGTATTTT. Translated: CASGPGQGVDTQYF.

The chain has TRBV7-2 and TRBJ2-7; 12 bases map to TRBD1. V gave up 0 bases and J gave up 5 bases; unmatched junction bases: 2. Germline V CDR1 and CDR2: SGHTA, FQGNSA. The CDR3 consists of 15 residues. The CDR3 sequence: CASSLAGTGGHEQYF. The CDR3 DNA reads as TGTGCCAGCAGCTTAGCCGGGACAGGGGGCCACGAGCAGTACTTC.

The chain uses TRBV11-2 and TRBJ1-5; D call uncertain. CDR3 length: 14 residues. In germline, CDR1 is SGHAT, CDR2 FQNNGV. Trimming shortened V by 0 bases and J by 3 bases, and 6 bases separated the two germline ends. The CDR3 DNA follows: TGTGCCAGCAGCTTAGATGCTCACAATCAGCCCCAGCATTTT. This sequence encodes CASSLDAHNQPQHF.

DNA of the CDR3: TGTGCCACCAGTGATTCGGGACAGGGCCAGCCCCAGCATTTT. Its protein is CATSDSGQGQPQHF. The V call is TRBV24-1, the J call TRBJ1-5; 9 positions agree with TRBD1. V lost 2 bases, J lost 7 bases, and 2 bases stayed unmatched. CDR1 is KGHDR and CDR2 is SFDVKD in the germline V gene. The CDR3 covers 14 residues.

The rearrangement links TRBV18 to TRBJ1-2, with D uncertain. The germline gives CDR1 KGHSH, CDR2 LQKENI. The CDR3 totals 13 residues. The ends were cut back, 4 bases at V and 2 bases at J, with 8 bases in the middle. The CDR3: CASSQTANYGYTF. CDR3 coding DNA: TGTGCCAGCTCACAAACTGCGAACTATGGCTACACCTTC.

The rearrangement joins TRBV5-1 to TRBJ2-7; 8 bases fit TRBD1. The CDR3 sequence is 14 residues long. Germline CDR1 reads SGHRS; CDR2 reads YFSETQ. J was trimmed by 3 bases and V by 3 bases; bases with no gene match: 5. The CDR3, as DNA: TGCGCCAGCAGCTCAGACAGGGGCGACTACGAGCAGTACTTC. Its translation: CASSSDRGDYEQYF.

J is TRBJ2-3 and V is TRBV11-2, with 8 bases identical to TRBD2. Germline V lookup: CDR1 SGHAT, CDR2 FQNNGV. With V trimmed by 1 base and J by 3 bases, 6 bases remained unmatched. The CDR3 is 16 residues long. As DNA, the CDR3 is TGTGCCAGCAGCTTAGTCACGGGAGGGTTGACAGATACGCAGTATTTT. Encoded protein: CASSLVTGGLTDTQYF.

The chain is built from TRBV19 and TRBJ1-2, with a tentative D call TRBD1 (5 bases). This CDR3 spans 14 amino acids. Trimming shortened V by 5 bases and J by 7 bases, and 17 bases separated the two germline ends. Germline V gives CDR1 LNHDA, CDR2 SQIVND (reference sequence). In DNA form, the CDR3 reads TGTGCCAGTAGTCCCGGGACGGACCTGGCTGGCTACACCTTC. It translates to CASSPGTDLAGYTF.

The rearrangement joins TRBV3-1 (or the pseudogene TRBV3-2) to TRBJ2-7; maybe TRBD2 (6 bases). The CDR3 covers 14 residues. The germline V and J ends were trimmed by 1 base and 6 bases, with 13 bases remaining between them. Germline values: CDR1 LGHDT, CDR2 YNNKEL (reference sequence). The CDR3 bases are TGTGCCAGCAGCCAAGCCGGAGGGCCCAGCGAGCAGTACTTC. The encoded protein is CASSQAGGPSEQYF.

The genes are TRBV11-3 and TRBJ2-4; TRBD2 is a possible D gene (6 bases). Between the trimmed V and J ends, which lost 1 base and 8 bases, there was a span of 15 bases. Germline V gene sequence: CDR1 SGHNT, CDR2 YENEEA. The CDR3 extends over 15 amino acids. The CDR3 DNA follows: TGTGCCAGCAGCTTAGGGGCGGGGCAGGGAGACATTCAGTACTTC. Translating it yields CASSLGAGQGDIQYF.

This rearrangement joins TRBV18 to TRBJ2-1; a weak D match, TRBD1 (6 bases). Germline V CDR1 and CDR2: KGHSH, LQKENI. CDR3 length: 16 residues. Deletions cut 2 bases from V and 4 bases from J, with 15 bases between. The CDR3 DNA is TGTGCCAGCTCACCAAACTCGGACAGCAAATACAATGAGCAGTTCTTC. It encodes CASSPNSDSKYNEQFF.

As DNA, the CDR3 is TGTGCCAGCAGCCAAGACTCAGTTGGCGGGGAGCTGTTTTTT. It codes for CASSQDSVGGELFF. The chain carries TRBV3-1 (or the pseudogene TRBV3-2) and TRBJ2-2, with D uncertain. Germline-derived CDR1 and CDR2 are LGHDT and YNNKEL (reference sequence). Trimming stripped 0 bases from V and 7 bases from J, with 9 bases between. The CDR3 loop spans 14 amino acids.

CDR3 sequence reads: CASSGGRAYEQYF. The CDR3 DNA is TGTGCCAGCTCCGGGGGGAGAGCTTACGAGCAGTACTTC. The chain is built from TRBV7-6 and TRBJ2-7, with TRBD2 matching 7 bases. Trimming at V came to 8 bases and at J to 4 bases, leaving 8 bases not matched to a gene. Germline V gene lookup returns CDR1 SGHVS and CDR2 FNYEAQ. This CDR3 is built from 13 residues.

The chain combines TRBV13 with TRBJ2-1, with 12 bases identical to TRBD2. Germline CDR1 reads PRHDT; CDR2 reads FYEKMQ (reference sequence). CDR3 length: 18 amino acids. Germline trimming cut 1 base from V and 3 bases from J; bases unmatched to any gene: 7. The CDR3 DNA follows: TGTGCCAGCAGCTTAGATCGCCTAGCGGGAGGGCACTACAATGAGCAGTTCTTC. Translating it yields CASSLDRLAGGHYNEQFF.

V and J are TRBV6-5 and TRBJ2-5; TRBD1 agrees at 12 bases. After removal of 6 bases from V and 5 bases from J, the junction contained 7 bases not matched to a gene. Germline loops: CDR1 MNHEY, CDR2 SVGAGI. This CDR3 is built from 15 residues. CDR3 nucleotide sequence: TGTGCCAGCAGCCCCGGGACAGGGGGCTTGGAGACCCAGTACTTC. It yields the protein CASSPGTGGLETQYF.

Here the CDR3 reads CSVGGRGDEQYF. The CDR3 DNA follows: TGCAGCGTTGGGGGGCGGGGAGACGAGCAGTACTTC. The gene calls are TRBV29-1 and TRBJ2-7; D tentatively fits TRBD1 or TRBD2 (6 bases each). From germline, CDR1 is SQVTM and CDR2 ANQGSEA. Trimming shortened V by 4 bases and J by 5 bases, and 12 bases separated the two germline ends. The CDR3 consists of 12 residues.